Each of the 20 T cell receptor beta chains below was sequenced from the same sample in a study of T cells in Graves' hyperthyroidism and ophthalmopathy. Amplification targeted TCR beta CDR3 regions from RNA transcripts. The primer set for the first-round RT-PCR of the TCR CDR3 was HTBI. TCRdb fed the multiplex PCR reads into MiXCR, producing one record per CDR3 protein. The data contain 550,000 to 650,000 distinct CDR3 sequences, roughly 15% of them singletons. Sequenced: blood. All receptors come from a woman in her thirties or forties with Graves' hyperthyroidism.

This clonotype has ten or more counts. This rearrangement joins TRBV24-1 to TRBJ2-1; 11 bases line up with TRBD1. The CDR3 loop spans 17 amino acids. From germline, CDR1 is KGHDR and CDR2 SFDVKD. The trim removed 4 bases at V and 3 bases at J, leaving 7 bases unmatched. For the CDR3, the DNA is TGTGCCACCAGTGACCCAGGACAGGGGGCACTCTACAATGAGCAGTTCTTC. Protein: CATSDPGQGALYNEQFF.

This clonotype appeared many times. The chain links TRBV9 to TRBJ1-1; D gene ambiguous. Germline CDR1 is SGDLS and CDR2 is YYNGEE. V lost 0 bases to trimming and J lost 0 bases, with 9 bases between them. There are 15 residues in the CDR3. CDR3 sequence reads: CASSVDQLMNTEAFF. The CDR3 region has the DNA TGTGCCAGCAGCGTAGACCAGCTGATGAACACTGAAGCTTTCTTT.

The rearrangement joins TRBV7-2 to TRBJ2-1; 8 nucleotides agree with TRBD2. The junction had 8 bases not matched to a gene; V was cut back by 1 base and J by 0 bases. CDR1 and CDR2 from the germline V gene are SGHTA and FQGNSA. This CDR3 comprises 18 residues. The CDR3 region is CASSLVPASGYSYNEQFF. The CDR3 DNA follows: TGTGCCAGCAGCTTAGTACCCGCTAGCGGGTACTCCTACAATGAGCAGTTCTTC.

This clonotype was seen at least ten times. V and J are TRBV20-1 and TRBJ2-5, with a possible D match to TRBD1 (5 bases). CDR1 DFQATT and CDR2 SNEGSKA come from the germline V gene (reference sequence). This CDR3 comprises 16 residues. V lost 3 bases and J lost 2, with 19 bases in between. The CDR3 loop is CSAREGANTVQETQYF. Here the CDR3 DNA reads TGCAGTGCTAGGGAAGGGGCTAACACCGTTCAAGAGACCCAGTACTTC.

In this sample, this clonotype turned up many times. CDR3 nucleotide sequence: TGCAGCGTTAACGGACAGGGGTCTGGGGCCAACGTCCTGACTTTC. Translating gives CSVNGQGSGANVLTF. This rearrangement joins TRBV29-1 to TRBJ2-6; 9 bases are a match to TRBD1. Looked up from germline, CDR1 is SQVTM and CDR2 is ANQGSEA. This CDR3 spans 15 amino acids. Germline trimming cut 5 bases from V and 1 base from J; bases unmatched to any gene: 3.

At least ten counts were recorded for this clonotype. This chain uses TRBV20-1 with TRBJ1-1; 7 bases align to TRBD1. Per germline, CDR1 DFQATT and CDR2 SNEGSKA (reference sequence). The V segment lost 4 bases and the J segment 1 base; nucleotides outside the gene matches: 6. The CDR3 is made up of 14 amino acids. The CDR3 loop is CSAKPGQPNTEAFF. In DNA, the CDR3 is TGCAGTGCTAAACCGGGACAGCCGAACACTGAAGCTTTCTTT.

As to this clonotype: At one end the junction does not follow the germline gene, possibly because of a read error. This chain joins TRBV6-1 and TRBJ1-2, with 8 nucleotides matching TRBD1. Germline CDR1 and CDR2: MNHNS and SASEGT. The CDR3 loop spans 16 amino acids. The DNA of the CDR3 is TGTGCCGGCAGTGAACCCCGGACAGGGCGGCTCTATGGCTACACCTTC. Protein: CAGSEPRTGRLYGYTF.

As to this clonotype: One end of the junction fails to match germline, which may point to a read error. The gene calls are TRBV7-7 and TRBJ2-7, with 14 bases aligning to TRBD2. Germline values: CDR1 SSHAT, CDR2 FNYEAQ (reference sequence). The CDR3 length is 15 residues. The CDR3 DNA reads TGTGCTAGCAGCAGAGGGACTAGCGGGAGCGACGAGCAGTACTTC. This encodes CASSRGTSGSDEQYF.

This clonotype was seen repeatedly, ten times or more. The chain recombines TRBV20-1 with TRBJ1-1; no reliable D call. This CDR3 has 14 amino acids. Germline CDR1 reads DFQATT; CDR2 reads SNEGSKA (reference sequence). Trimming stripped 3 bases from V and 0 bases from J, with 11 bases between. CDR3 residues: CSARASFMNTEAFF. CDR3 DNA: TGCAGTGCTAGGGCCAGCTTCATGAACACTGAAGCTTTCTTT.

This clonotype was recorded many times. The rearrangement joins TRBV2 to TRBJ2-6, with a possible D match to TRBD2 (5 bases). Germline-derived CDR1 and CDR2 are SNHLY and FYNNEI. V was cut by 6 bases and J by 3 bases, with 18 bases left in between. The CDR3 has 17 amino acids. The CDR3 DNA is TGTGCCAGCAGCCCCCTACCGATGGGGAGTGGGGCCAACGTCCTGACTTTC. Translation: CASSPLPMGSGANVLTF.

This clonotype was counted ten times or more. The V and J genes are TRBV6-1 and TRBJ1-2, with 7 bases identical to TRBD1. J gave up 7 bases and V 5 bases, and 13 bases lay outside the gene matches. CDR1 and CDR2 from the germline V gene are MNHNS and SASEGT. The CDR3 has 15 amino acids. The CDR3 region has the DNA TGTGCCAGCAGTTATGGATTGAGACAGGGATCTGGCTACACCTTC. It yields the protein CASSYGLRQGSGYTF.

This clonotype was counted at least ten times. As DNA, the CDR3 is TGTGCCGAAGGACTAGCGGGGACCGGGGAGCTGTTTTTT. It specifies CAEGLAGTGELFF. The chain combines TRBV7-9 with TRBJ2-2; the match to TRBD2 covers 12 bases. V lost 11 bases to trimming and J lost 5 bases; unmatched junction nucleotides: 3. From germline, CDR1 is SEHNR and CDR2 FQNEAQ (reference sequence). The CDR3 has 13 residues. The whole variable domain, remainder taken from reference TRBV7-9 and TRBJ2-2, is DTGVSQNPRHKITKRGQNVTFRCDPISEHNRLYWYRQTLGQGPEFLTYFQNEAQLEKSRLLSDRFSAERPKGSFSTLEIQRTEQGDSAMYLCAEGLAGTGELFFGEGSRLTVL.

In this sample, this clonotype turned up many times. In DNA form, the CDR3 reads TGTGCCAGCAGCCTAGGAGGACTAGATACGCAGTATTTT. Its protein product is CASSLGGLDTQYF. This chain joins TRBV11-3 and TRBJ2-3; D perhaps matches TRBD2 (5 bases). CDR3 length equals 13 residues. The germline V gene has CDR1 SGHNT and CDR2 YENEEA. V was pared by 5 bases and J by 5 bases, with 11 bases between.

This clonotype was recorded at least ten times. The V and J genes are TRBV28 and TRBJ1-1; 10 bases map to TRBD1. CDR1 MDHEN and CDR2 SYDVKM come from the germline V gene. With V trimmed by 4 bases and J by 4 bases, 12 bases remained unmatched. This CDR3 region has 17 residues. CDR3 sequence (DNA): TGTGCCAGCAGTTCGCAGGGAGACAGGGGGCTTGGCACTGAAGCTTTCTTT. Translation: CASSSQGDRGLGTEAFF.

This clonotype was found a few times. The CDR3 region has the DNA TGTGCCAGCAGTGAATGGCAGGGAGGAGGGATAAATCAGCCCCAGCATTTT. Translation gives CASSEWQGGGINQPQHF. V is TRBV2 and J is TRBJ1-5, with D maybe TRBD1 (5 bases). Germline CDR1 SNHLY, CDR2 FYNNEI. Trimming cost V 2 bases and J 4 bases, with 18 bases left between them. This CDR3 is 17 amino acids long.

This clonotype was detected many times. The J gene is TRBJ1-1, the V gene TRBV2; D call uncertain. V lost 6 bases to trimming and J lost 2 bases, with 19 bases between them. The CDR3 is made up of 16 amino acids. Germline assignment: CDR1 SNHLY and CDR2 FYNNEI. CDR3 coding DNA: TGTGCCAGCAGGGGCGCCGTTTACAGTTTCAACACTGAAGCTTTCTTT. Its translation: CASRGAVYSFNTEAFF. Using reference TRBV2 and TRBJ1-1 for the parts outside the CDR3, the full variable domain is EPEVTQTPSHQVTQMGQEVILRCVPISNHLYFYWYRQILGQKVEFLVSFYNNEISEKSEIFDDQFSVERPDGSNFTLKIRSTKLEDSAMYFCASRGAVYSFNTEAFFGQGTRLTVV.

This clonotype was recorded many times. V usage is TRBV9 and J usage is TRBJ2-3; TRBD2 agrees at 12 bases. The germline gives CDR1 SGDLS, CDR2 YYNGEE. CDR3 length: 16 residues. The V and J ends lost 0 bases and 3 bases, in that order; junction bases with no gene match: 2. The CDR3 DNA sequence: TGTGCCAGCAGCGTAGCTGGGACTAGCGGGACAGATACGCAGTATTTT. It specifies CASSVAGTSGTDTQYF.

In this sample, this clonotype turned up many times. The DNA of the CDR3 is TGTGCCAGCAGGATCGACAGGGCTGGGGCCAACGTCCTGACTTTC. It specifies CASRIDRAGANVLTF. The genes are TRBV2 and TRBJ2-6; 7 bases line up with TRBD1. The J segment lost 2 bases and the V segment lost 6 bases, leaving 4 bases of the junction unmatched. Per germline, CDR1 SNHLY and CDR2 FYNNEI. CDR3 size: 15 residues.

This clonotype was recorded many times. The genes are TRBV6-1 and TRBJ1-5, with D maybe TRBD1 (6 bases). The germline V gene encodes CDR1 MNHNS and CDR2 SASEGT. V was clipped by 2 bases and J by 3 bases, with 11 bases between them. This CDR3 contains 15 residues. The CDR3 DNA reads as TGTGCCAGCAGTGAAACAGGGTCTGACAATCAGCCCCAGCATTTT. This encodes CASSETGSDNQPQHF.

This clonotype was found many times. The V gene is TRBV13, the J gene TRBJ1-1; 12 bases fit TRBD1. CDR3 size: 17 residues. The ends lost 4 bases at V and 1 base at J; junction bases unmatched: 7. Germline CDR1 PRHDT, CDR2 FYEKMQ (reference sequence). Here the CDR3 reads CASSSAGTGGWNTEAFF. The CDR3 nucleotides read TGTGCCAGCAGCTCAGCCGGGACAGGGGGCTGGAACACTGAAGCTTTCTTT.